Here is one T cell receptor (beta chain) with its context. The data were obtained in a study of cytomegalovirus exposure and HLA in healthy donors. With 1 base clipped from V and 5 bases from J, the junction kept 7 bases outside the gene matches. The V gene's germline CDR1 is SGHNT and CDR2 YYREEE (reference sequence). The CDR3 sequence is 17 residues long. The PCR was carried out with 60 Vbeta primers and 13 Jbeta primers. Method: immunoSEQ multiplex PCR; TCRdb's copy keeps in-frame clones and lacks some. The sample comprises more than 200,000 clones, about 80% of which are singletons, and roughly 5.5% rests with the top ten.

V gene TRBV5-4 combines with J gene TRBJ2-2; 11 positions agree with TRBD1. Sequencing was performed on PBMCs. The clonotype was recovered from a middle-aged man in good health and CMV-seropositive. DNA of the CDR3: TGTGCCAGCAGCTTGCCCCTAGGACAGGGGGCGACCGGGGAGCTGTTTTTT. Translating it yields CASSLPLGQGATGELFF.